The next 16 T cell receptor beta chains were all read from a single sample in a study of blood T cell repertoires in COVID-19. The protocol was immunoSEQ multiplex PCR, while the TCRdb copy is restricted to in-frame clones and leaves out a portion. Among roughly 7,900 clones listed, less than 90% were seen once. The sequencing input was peripheral blood. These receptors were obtained from a human donor with active COVID-19. The donor label of this sample is uncertain.

V gene TRBV6-5 combines with J gene TRBJ2-2; TRBD1 aligns across 8 bases. V lost 4 bases, J lost 1 base, and 2 bases stayed unmatched. Looked up from germline, CDR1 is MNHEY and CDR2 is SVGAGI. This CDR3 spans 15 amino acids. Here the CDR3 reads CASSLTGGNTGELFF. In DNA form, the CDR3 reads TGTGCCAGCAGTTTAACAGGGGGGAACACCGGGGAGCTGTTTTTT.

V and J are TRBV4-3 and TRBJ2-1; a weak D match, TRBD2 (6 bases). CDR3 length: 15 residues. Per germline, CDR1 LGHNA and CDR2 YSLEER. Trimming left V 1 base short and J 7 bases short, with 14 bases between. CDR3 nucleotides: TGCGCCAGCAGCCAAGCGCGCGCGGGGCGGAATGAGCAGTTCTTC. Its protein is CASSQARAGRNEQFF.

This chain joins TRBV7-3 and TRBJ2-1; a weak D match, TRBD2 (6 bases). Germline CDR1 is SGHTA and CDR2 is FQGTGA. Trimming cost V 4 bases and J 0 bases, with 7 bases left between them. The CDR3 spans 14 residues. CDR3 nucleotides: TGTGCCAGCAGCTCGACTAGCTCCTACAATGAGCAGTTCTTC. Its protein is CASSSTSSYNEQFF. The full variable domain, in which reference TRBV7-3 and TRBJ2-1 provide the parts outside the CDR3, is GAGVSQTPSNKVTEKGKYVELRCDPISGHTALYWYRQSLGQGPEFLIYFQGTGAADDSGLPNDRFFAVRPEGSVSTLKIQRTERGDSAVYLCASSSTSSYNEQFFGPGTRLTVL.

This chain joins TRBV10-3 and TRBJ2-2; a possible D gene is TRBD2 (6 bases). The CDR3 is 16 residues long. V dropped 0 bases and J dropped 2 bases, with 10 bases sitting between them. Germline V gives CDR1 ENHRY, CDR2 SYGVKD. CDR3 in DNA: TGTGCCATCAGTGAGTCCGGGGGACTCAACACCGGGGAGCTGTTTTTT. Residues: CAISESGGLNTGELFF.

The chain is built from TRBV18 and TRBJ1-4; D might be TRBD1 (5 bases). Germline CDR1 reads KGHSH; CDR2 reads LQKENI. Trimming took off 4 bases at V and 5 bases at J, with 11 bases between the two ends. The CDR3 length is 14 residues. CDR3 in amino acids: CASSLTARNEKLFF. The CDR3 region has the DNA TGTGCCAGCTCACTGACAGCACGAAATGAAAAACTGTTTTTT.

The rearrangement links TRBV7-8 to TRBJ1-6; TRBD1 might be the D (5 bases). The CDR3 length is 14 residues. Trimming removed 1 base at V and 9 bases at J, with 10 bases between. Germline CDR1 and CDR2: SGHVS and FQNEAQ. CDR3 amino acids: CASSLVGGSSPLHF. The CDR3 DNA sequence: TGTGCCAGCAGCTTAGTTGGGGGGAGTTCACCCCTCCACTTT.

As concerns this clone: Sequence at one end of the junction differs from germline and may be a read error. The chain couples TRBV10-3 to TRBJ2-1; possible D gene TRBD1, 6 bases. CDR1 and CDR2 (germline): ENHRY, SYGVKD. CDR3 length: 16 residues. The CDR3: CAISDFRQVSDNEQFF. CDR3 DNA: TGTGCCATCAGTGACTTCCGACAGGTCTCCGACAATGAGCAGTTCTTC.

This clone has just a few counts. The V gene is TRBV2, the J gene TRBJ1-6; 7 bases fit TRBD1. This CDR3 is built from 16 residues. Germline V CDR1 and CDR2: SNHLY, FYNNEI. V lost 4 bases, J lost 2 bases, and 5 bases stayed unmatched. The CDR3 coding sequence is TGTGCCAGCAGTGTCAAGACAGGGCCCTATAATTCACCCCTCCACTTT. It translates to CASSVKTGPYNSPLHF.

The chain has TRBV19 and TRBJ2-3; 7 bases line up with TRBD1. V shed 9 bases, J shed 4 bases, and the junction held 13 bases outside the gene matches. Per the germline V gene, CDR1 is LNHDA and CDR2 is SQIVND (reference sequence). This CDR3 region has 15 residues. The CDR3 nucleotides read TGTGCCAGCAACGCTCCGAGACAGGGTGCAGATACGCAGTATTTT. Amino acids: CASNAPRQGADTQYF. The variable domain in full, completed from reference TRBV19 and TRBJ2-3, reads DGGITQSPKYLFRKEGQNVTLSCEQNLNHDAMYWYRQDPGQGLRLIYYSQIVNDFQKGDIAEGYSVSREKKESFPLTVTSAQKNPTAFYLCASNAPRQGADTQYFGPGTRLTVL.

V usage is TRBV10-3 and J usage is TRBJ1-3, with D tentatively TRBD1 (5 bases). Trimming removed 2 bases at V and 1 base at J, with 15 bases between. Germline CDR1 ENHRY, CDR2 SYGVKD. The CDR3 is 17 amino acids. The CDR3 DNA reads TGTGCCATCAGTGAGAGGGGAATGGCGGCATCTGGAAACACCATATATTTT. This sequence encodes CAISERGMAASGNTIYF.

The V gene is TRBV27, the J gene TRBJ2-7; D remains ambiguous. The CDR3 totals 13 residues. Germline-derived CDR1 and CDR2 are MNHEY and SMNVEV (reference sequence). V was shortened by 0 bases and J by 6 bases, with 9 bases between the two germline ends. As DNA, the CDR3 is TGTGCCAGCAGTTTATCGAACTCCGCCGAGCAGTACTTC. Its protein product is CASSLSNSAEQYF.

This chain uses TRBV28 with TRBJ1-1, with 8 bases fitting TRBD1. CDR1 is MDHEN, CDR2 SYDVKM, per germline. The CDR3 consists of 15 residues. The trim removed 5 bases at V and 6 bases at J, leaving 11 bases unmatched. CDR3 loop: CASSIHRTGTPEAFF. The DNA for the CDR3 is TGTGCCAGCAGTATCCATCGGACAGGGACCCCTGAAGCTTTCTTT.

The chain has TRBV19 and TRBJ1-5; D is possibly TRBD1 (5 bases). Germline V gives CDR1 LNHDA, CDR2 SQIVND (reference sequence). V lost 6 bases, J lost 3 bases, and 9 bases lay in between. The CDR3 is 13 amino acids. The CDR3 protein is CASRNRPNQPQHF. The CDR3 coding sequence is TGTGCCAGTAGGAACAGGCCCAATCAGCCCCAGCATTTT.

CDR3 sequence reads: CASSSTGVGANVLTF. CDR3 bases: TGTGCCAGCAGTTCCACAGGGGTTGGGGCCAACGTCCTGACTTTC. The chain has TRBV6-6 and TRBJ2-6; 7 bases fit TRBD1. Germline CDR1 and CDR2: MNHNY and SVGAGI (reference sequence). The CDR3 runs 15 residues. Germline trimming cut 4 bases from V and 3 bases from J; bases unmatched to any gene: 3.

The V call is TRBV9, the J call TRBJ2-1; a possible D gene is TRBD2 (6 bases). Per germline, CDR1 SGDLS and CDR2 YYNGEE. The CDR3 has 14 residues. V lost 4 bases and J lost 3, with 11 bases in between. The CDR3: CASSHEDYYNEQFF. Written as DNA, the CDR3 is TGTGCCAGCAGCCACGAGGACTACTACAATGAGCAGTTCTTC.

The chain has TRBV7-9 and TRBJ2-1, with D perhaps TRBD2 (6 bases). The V gene's germline CDR1 is SEHNR and CDR2 FQNEAQ (reference sequence). The CDR3 runs 15 residues. V was trimmed by 0 bases and J by 7 bases, leaving 13 bases between them. CDR3 sequence (DNA): TGTGCCAGCAGCTTAGCGGAGGGACGGTTTAATGAGCAGTTCTTC. Its protein product is CASSLAEGRFNEQFF.